Presented here are 20 T cell receptor beta chains from one specimen sequenced in a study of yellow fever vaccine responses in identical twins. TCRdb re-called the RT-PCR reads through MiXCR, storing one row per CDR3 protein. The sample records 2,100 or so distinct CDR3 sequences, over 60% being singletons. The sequenced sample was T cells from blood (PBMCs), unsorted or a sorted subset (not recorded which), obtained before or after yellow fever vaccination (not recorded which). The receptors were gathered from a woman under 30 who received the yellow fever vaccine.

This clonotype was found a few times. The V call is TRBV20-1, the J call TRBJ2-7; D possibly corresponds to TRBD2 (5 bases). Germline-derived CDR1 and CDR2 are DFQATT and SNEGSKA (reference sequence). V lost 4 bases to trimming and J lost 4 bases, with 14 bases between them. The CDR3 spans 13 residues. The CDR3 loop is CSANGMSEYEQYF. DNA of the CDR3: TGCAGTGCTAACGGGATGAGCGAGTACGAGCAGTACTTC.

V and J are TRBV4-1 and TRBJ2-1; D unresolved. V was clipped by 2 bases and J by 7 bases, with 18 bases between them. The CDR3 is made up of 16 amino acids. The germline CDR1 and CDR2 sequences are MGHRA and YSYEKL. In DNA form, the CDR3 reads TGCGCCAGCAGCCAATCAGGTGGGGTGCCCAGGAATGAGCAGTTCTTC. Protein product: CASSQSGGVPRNEQFF.

The rearrangement uses TRBV11-1 and TRBJ2-1; 8 bases are a match to TRBD1. CDR1 is SGHAT and CDR2 is FQDESV in the germline V gene (reference sequence). The CDR3 is 13 residues long. J lost 7 bases, V lost 4 bases, and 3 bases had no gene match. The CDR3 reads CASSYDRGNEQFF. As DNA, the CDR3 is TGTGCCAGCAGCTACGACAGGGGAAATGAGCAGTTCTTC.

The J gene is TRBJ2-3, the V gene TRBV11-3; 7 bases match TRBD2. CDR1 and CDR2 (germline): SGHNT, YENEEA. This CDR3 is built from 18 residues. V shed 5 bases and J 2 bases; nucleotides not matched to a gene: 16. The DNA for the CDR3 is TGTGCCAGCAGCCCGAGCGATAGCGGGTACACCCACACAGATACGCAGTATTTT. Residues: CASSPSDSGYTHTDTQYF.

The J gene is TRBJ1-5, the V gene TRBV27, with 9 bases that match TRBD1. Trimming at V came to 4 bases and at J to 6 bases, leaving 7 bases not matched to a gene. Germline V gives CDR1 MNHEY, CDR2 SMNVEV (reference sequence). This CDR3 spans 15 amino acids. CDR3 sequence (DNA): TGTGCCAGCAGTTCCGGGACAGGGACCAGTCAGCCCCAGCATTTT. It is translated as CASSSGTGTSQPQHF.

The J gene is TRBJ2-7, the V gene TRBV20-1, with D hard to call. Germline V gives CDR1 DFQATT, CDR2 SNEGSKA (reference sequence). There are 14 residues in the CDR3. Trimming removed 0 bases at V and 3 bases at J, with 12 bases between. The CDR3 protein is CSARDTQQSYEQYF. The CDR3 nucleotides read TGCAGTGCTAGAGATACACAGCAGAGCTACGAGCAGTACTTC.

This sequence joins TRBV29-1 and TRBJ2-2; 12 bases line up with TRBD1. Trimming at V came to 5 bases and at J to 7 bases, leaving 14 bases not matched to a gene. This CDR3 has 17 residues. The germline V gene has CDR1 SQVTM and CDR2 ANQGSEA. The CDR3: CSVSLLPGTGGSGELFF. CDR3 coding DNA: TGCAGCGTTTCCCTCCTCCCCGGGACAGGGGGCAGCGGGGAGCTGTTTTTT.

V and J are TRBV11-2 and TRBJ2-7, with 9 positions matching TRBD1. The CDR3 is made up of 15 amino acids. Trimming removed 5 bases from V and 0 bases from J; junction bases left unmatched: 5. CDR1 is SGHAT, CDR2 FQNNGV, per germline. CDR3 nucleotides: TGTGCCAGCAGCGCCACAGGGGGCAGCTCCTACGAGCAGTACTTC. Protein: CASSATGGSSYEQYF.

The chain recombines TRBV10-1 with TRBJ1-1, with unresolved D. The V gene lost 0 bases and the J gene lost 8 bases, with 7 bases spanning the gap. This CDR3 region has 12 residues. Germline V gene data show CDR1 as WNHNN and CDR2 as SYGVQD (reference sequence). CDR3 sequence: CASSESSTEAFF. DNA of the CDR3: TGCGCCAGCAGTGAGTCGAGCACGGAAGCTTTCTTT.

This clonotype appeared a few times. This chain uses TRBV4-3 with TRBJ2-7; D call uncertain. This CDR3 has 13 residues. Between the trimmed V and J ends, which lost 4 bases and 3 bases, there was a span of 10 bases. Looked up from germline, CDR1 is LGHNA and CDR2 is YSLEER. The DNA for the CDR3 is TGCGCCAGCAGCCTCTGGGCCCACTACGAGCAGTACTTC. The encoded protein is CASSLWAHYEQYF.

The chain has TRBV14 and TRBJ2-7, with a tentative D call TRBD1 (6 bases). This CDR3 region has 14 residues. Germline V gene sequence: CDR1 SGHDN, CDR2 FVKESK. The V end lost 3 bases, the J end lost 6 bases, and 15 bases lay between the germline ends. The CDR3: CASSHRDITFEQYF. CDR3 coding DNA: TGTGCCAGCAGCCACCGGGACATAACTTTCGAGCAGTACTTC.

V and J are TRBV15 and TRBJ2-3; the match to TRBD1 covers 9 bases. V shed 6 bases, J shed 4 bases, and the junction held 11 bases outside the gene matches. There are 16 residues in the CDR3. CDR1 LNHNV and CDR2 YYDKDF come from the germline V gene (reference sequence). CDR3 DNA sequence: TGTGCCACCAGTCAAGAGGTGGGACAGGGCTCAGATACGCAGTATTTT. Its translation: CATSQEVGQGSDTQYF.

This sequence joins TRBV29-1 and TRBJ1-2; tentatively, D is TRBD1 (6 bases). This CDR3 has 14 amino acids. Germline CDR1 is SQVTM and CDR2 is ANQGSEA. The germline V and J ends were trimmed by 4 bases and 3 bases, with 15 bases remaining between them. The CDR3 nucleotides are TGCAGCGTTGTTGGGGGACACGTCGACTATGGCTACACCTTC. Amino acids: CSVVGGHVDYGYTF.

The chain uses TRBV13 and TRBJ2-3; 8 positions match TRBD2. V lost 8 bases, J lost 3 bases, and 10 bases stayed unmatched. The CDR3 contains 15 residues. Germline CDR1 reads PRHDT; CDR2 reads FYEKMQ (reference sequence). The CDR3 reads CASEGLSGSTDTQYF. CDR3 bases: TGTGCCAGCGAGGGACTAAGCGGGAGTACAGATACGCAGTATTTT.

V gene TRBV30 combines with J gene TRBJ2-7; tentatively, D is TRBD1 (6 bases). Germline values: CDR1 GTSNPN, CDR2 SVGIG (reference sequence). V was clipped by 5 bases and J by 6 bases, with 11 bases between them. This CDR3 has 11 residues. The CDR3 DNA reads as TGTGCCTGGGACCAAGGGGGCGAGCAGTACTTC. As protein: CAWDQGGEQYF.

This sequence joins TRBV11-1 and TRBJ1-2; no firm D call. This CDR3 comprises 12 residues. The V end was cut by 1 base, the J end by 7 bases, with 7 bases between. Per germline, CDR1 SGHAT and CDR2 FQDESV (reference sequence). CDR3 sequence: CASSLVGSGYTF. Here the CDR3 DNA reads TGTGCCAGCAGCTTAGTAGGGAGTGGCTACACCTTC.

V usage is TRBV11-1 and J usage is TRBJ2-3, with TRBD2 as a possible D gene (6 bases). The CDR3 covers 16 residues. The germline V gene has CDR1 SGHAT and CDR2 FQDESV (reference sequence). Trimming shortened V by 4 bases and J by 0 bases, and 14 bases separated the two germline ends. The CDR3 loop reads CASSWRGSASTDTQYF. DNA for the CDR3: TGTGCCAGCAGCTGGAGGGGTTCCGCTAGCACAGATACGCAGTATTTT.

This chain joins TRBV4-1 and TRBJ2-7; D gene uncertain. Trimming removed 1 base at V and 0 bases at J, with 10 bases between. Germline V gives CDR1 MGHRA, CDR2 YSYEKL. There are 15 residues in the CDR3. CDR3 amino acids: CASSQADVGSYEQYF. The CDR3 nucleotides are TGCGCCAGCAGCCAAGCGGATGTAGGCTCCTACGAGCAGTACTTC.

The V gene is TRBV27, the J gene TRBJ2-7, with TRBD1 matching over 9 bases. Trimming cost V 6 bases and J 5 bases; bases outside gene matches: 8. The V gene's germline CDR1 is MNHEY and CDR2 SMNVEV (reference sequence). The CDR3 loop spans 14 amino acids. CDR3 residues: CASSHKGQGNEQYF. CDR3 nucleotides: TGTGCCAGCAGCCATAAGGGACAGGGCAACGAGCAGTACTTC.

The V and J genes are TRBV4-1 and TRBJ1-1, with D unresolved. Trimming left V 3 bases short and J 2 bases short, with 13 bases between. The germline V gene has CDR1 MGHRA and CDR2 YSYEKL. This CDR3 is built from 15 residues. CDR3 protein: CASSHSGLGNTEAFF. The CDR3, as DNA: TGCGCCAGCAGCCACTCCGGGCTGGGAAACACTGAAGCTTTCTTT.